This T cell receptor beta chain was captured by sequencing in a study of T cells in Graves' hyperthyroidism and ophthalmopathy (dated by TCRdb to the late 2010s). Context from the whole study: Peripheral blood samples were taken at the time of initial diagnosis, prior to any treatment. TCR V-J signatures able to tell the groups apart were searched for in a discovery cohort of 100 or so patients, of whom 43 had Graves' ophthalmopathy and roughly 57 had stable Graves' hyperthyroidism. An independent validation cohort of around 19 hyperthyroidism patients and more than 15 patients who later progressed to ophthalmopathy tested prospective prediction of ophthalmopathy. The 90 to 100 discovery patients were randomly divided into training and test sets at a 7:3 ratio. Thyroid tissue and blood T-cell repertoires from six Graves' hyperthyroidism patients were also compared in the study. After blood sampling, hyperthyroidism patients were treated with methimazole at a starting dose of 30 mg daily, and ophthalmopathy patients were treated with high-dose intravenous methylprednisolone. The paper reports TCR Vbeta CDR3 sequencing of fewer than 150 peripheral blood samples: approximately 41 ophthalmopathy, 70 to 85 hyperthyroidism and approximately 17 progressor patients.

A patient counted as having stable Graves' hyperthyroidism if no progression to ophthalmopathy occurred over 18 months of follow-up. Hyperthyroidism patients were newly diagnosed, had a disease duration of under 2 months, and were aged 18 to 65 years. The study excluded patients with uncontrolled infections, other autoimmune diseases, pregnancy or lactation. Diagnoses were based on clinical symptoms, serum thyroxine and TRAb, thyroid ultrasound and orbital computed tomography. PBMCs were separated from roughly 10 ml of fresh peripheral blood using Ficoll-Paque density gradient centrifugation. Total RNA was extracted with Trizol reagent, and quality was checked on an Agilent 2100 Bioanalyzer. The paper's findings and limits, for the study overall: During validation, the model predicted progression to ophthalmopathy a median of approximately six months ahead of onset, with around 71% sensitivity and roughly 72% specificity. A 13 V-J signature model separated ophthalmopathy from stable hyperthyroidism, with around 88% sensitivity and about 81% specificity in cross-validation and 80%/75% in testing. Most expanded thyroid clonotypes (frequency above 0.001) were also detected in blood, a finding suggesting that blood repertoires may reflect thyroid immune responses. Sample size was not statistically predetermined, and investigators were not blinded to group allocation.

CDR1 and CDR2 are drawn from the germline V gene: ENHRY, SYGVKD. The CDR3 covers 13 residues, taking in both the cysteine and the phenylalanine. CDR3 DNA only is kept here, 39 bases in frame from base 1. At the junction V is shortened by 10 bases and J by 7 bases, with 16 bases in between. This clonotype was counted at least ten times. Its antigen is currently not known. Base-call qualities are not available, and no considerably larger clone is one nucleotide away. The TCR beta CDR3 regions were amplified from the RNA transcripts. The first round of RT-PCR for the TCR CDR3 was performed with the HTBI primer set and the Qiagen OneStep RT-PCR kit. The libraries were constructed in a second round of multiplex PCR and then size-selected and purified. Libraries were sequenced paired-end with 100 bp reads on an Illumina HiSeq2000. Concerning the study's data processing: SOAPnuke was used to process the raw data, removing reads that contained adapters or uncalled bases, had a mean Phred below 15, or lacked an exact match to the constant primer or identifier. COPE v1.2.5 was used to merge the high-quality paired reads, and each unique nucleotide sequence was defined as a clonotype. MiTCR v1.1 was used to align the clonotypes against IMGT TRBV, TRBD and TRBJ reference segments. Analysis was restricted to V-J combinations with a frequency above 0.0001, which covered 99% to 99.2% of repertoires. The TCS score was defined as F50 (clonal expansion) divided by E x V (chaos), with BLOSUM62-based TCRdist calculated between CDR3 peptides within each V-J. Welch's t-statistics and random forest reduced roughly 540 V-J features to 10 to 15, which were used in a naive Bayes classifier (R e1071). Using fastp at Q25 and MiXCR, TCRdb reprocessed the public reads and kept productive beta chains. Each entry is one CDR3 protein sequence, shown with its most common DNA and genes. The V and J calls here are based on TCRdb, not the publication. Counted in this sample were roughly 420,000 distinct CDR3 sequences; 15% to 19% of them appeared once. The biggest ten clones account for 7.7% of the sample.

Sequencing was carried out using blood. The chain links TRBV10-3 with TRBJ1-4, with no confidently assigned D gene. The TCR sequence derives from a young woman with Graves' hyperthyroidism. The nucleotide sequence reads TGTGCCAGCCTCTCAGTGGCTGGTGAAAAACTGTTTTTT. Its protein product is CASLSVAGEKLFF.